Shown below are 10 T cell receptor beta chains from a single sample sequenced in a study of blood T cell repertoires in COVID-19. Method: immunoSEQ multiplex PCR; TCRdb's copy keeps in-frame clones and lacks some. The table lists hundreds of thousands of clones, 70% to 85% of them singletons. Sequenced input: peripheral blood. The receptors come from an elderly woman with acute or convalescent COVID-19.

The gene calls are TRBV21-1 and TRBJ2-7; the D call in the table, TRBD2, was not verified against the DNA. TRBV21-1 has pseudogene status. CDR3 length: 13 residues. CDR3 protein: CASGGGVSYEQYF. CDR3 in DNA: TGTGCCAGCGGCGGGGGGGTCTCCTACGAGCAGTACTTC.

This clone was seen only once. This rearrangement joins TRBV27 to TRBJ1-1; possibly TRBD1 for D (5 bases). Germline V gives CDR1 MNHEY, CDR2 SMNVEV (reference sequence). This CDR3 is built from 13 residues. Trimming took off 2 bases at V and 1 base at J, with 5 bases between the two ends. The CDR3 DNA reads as TGTGCCAGCAGTTTAGGGGCGAACACTGAAGCTTTCTTT. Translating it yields CASSLGANTEAFF.

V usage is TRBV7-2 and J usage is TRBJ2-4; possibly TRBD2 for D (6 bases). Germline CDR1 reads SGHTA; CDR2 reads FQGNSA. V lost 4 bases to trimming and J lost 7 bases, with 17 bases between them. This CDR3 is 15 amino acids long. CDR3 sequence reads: CASSSQAGTYNIQYF. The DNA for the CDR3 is TGTGCCAGCAGCTCGCAGGCGGGGACGTATAACATTCAGTACTTC.

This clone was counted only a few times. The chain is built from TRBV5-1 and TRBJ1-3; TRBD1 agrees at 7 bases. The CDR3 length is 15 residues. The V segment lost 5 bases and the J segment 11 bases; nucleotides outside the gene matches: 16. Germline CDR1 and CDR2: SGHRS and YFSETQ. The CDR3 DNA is TGCGCCAGCAGTCCGGACAGGCTGTCTAATCGCGCCATATATTTT. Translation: CASSPDRLSNRAIYF.

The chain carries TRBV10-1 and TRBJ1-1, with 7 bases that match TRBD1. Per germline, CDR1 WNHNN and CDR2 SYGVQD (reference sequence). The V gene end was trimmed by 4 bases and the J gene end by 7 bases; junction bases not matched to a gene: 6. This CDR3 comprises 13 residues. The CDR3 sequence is CASSAGGHYEAFF. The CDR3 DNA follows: TGCGCCAGCAGTGCAGGGGGACATTATGAAGCTTTCTTT.

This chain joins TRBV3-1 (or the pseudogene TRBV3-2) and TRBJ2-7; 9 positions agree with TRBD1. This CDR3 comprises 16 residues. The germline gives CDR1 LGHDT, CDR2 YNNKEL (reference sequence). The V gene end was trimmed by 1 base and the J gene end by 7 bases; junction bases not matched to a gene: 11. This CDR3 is CASSQGVGTGLTEQYF. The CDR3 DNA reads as TGTGCCAGCAGCCAAGGGGTAGGGACAGGGCTTACGGAGCAGTACTTC.

The CDR3 loop is CASSPDRLYGYTF. In nucleotides, the CDR3 is TGTGCCAGCTCACCCGACAGGCTATATGGCTACACCTTC. The V gene is TRBV18, the J gene TRBJ1-2, with TRBD1 as a possible D gene (6 bases). The CDR3 covers 13 residues. Looked up from germline, CDR1 is KGHSH and CDR2 is LQKENI. Trimming left V 3 bases short and J 5 bases short, with 10 bases between.

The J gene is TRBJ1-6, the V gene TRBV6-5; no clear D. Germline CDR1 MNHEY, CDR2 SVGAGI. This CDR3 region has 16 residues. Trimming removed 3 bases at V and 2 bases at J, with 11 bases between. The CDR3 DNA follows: TGTGCCAGCAGTTATAAGCGAACCACCTATAATTCACCCCTCCACTTT. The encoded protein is CASSYKRTTYNSPLHF.

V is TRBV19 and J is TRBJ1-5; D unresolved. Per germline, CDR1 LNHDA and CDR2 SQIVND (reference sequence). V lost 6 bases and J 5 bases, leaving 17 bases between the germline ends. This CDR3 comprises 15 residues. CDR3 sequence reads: CASRPRGGPYQPQHF. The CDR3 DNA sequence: TGTGCCAGTAGGCCCCGGGGAGGGCCCTATCAGCCCCAGCATTTT.

The CDR3 here is CATSRDLSDFPFTGELFF. The CDR3 bases are TGTGCCACCAGCAGAGATCTAAGTGACTTCCCTTTCACCGGGGAGCTGTTTTTT. V is TRBV15 and J is TRBJ2-2, with D hard to call. The CDR3 sequence is 18 residues long. Per the germline V gene, CDR1 is LNHNV and CDR2 is YYDKDF (reference sequence). Trimming removed 0 bases at V and 4 bases at J, with 18 bases between.